The 10 T cell receptor beta chains below come from one sample, sequenced in a study of shared clonotypes between healthy human individuals. Repertoires were generated with immunoSEQ multiplex PCR, while TCRdb's copy carries only in-frame clones and drops some. This sample has around 2,000,000 clones; about 95% occur once, and the top ten carry approximately 1.2%. In the naive CD8 group, cells lacked CD45RO and were positively selected for CCR7, so terminally differentiated effector memory CD45RA+ cells were left out. Sequencing was carried out using naive CD8+ T cells sorted from blood. These receptors all come from a man in his late teens or twenties in good health.

This chain connects TRBV5-1 to TRBJ2-7, with TRBD1 matching 7 bases. CDR1 is SGHRS, CDR2 YFSETQ, per germline. The CDR3 consists of 15 residues. V trimming: 0 bases; J trimming: 3 bases; junction bases outside the gene matches: 6. In DNA, the CDR3 is TGCGCCAGCAGCTTGGAGTCGGACAGGCTCTACGAGCAGTACTTC. It specifies CASSLESDRLYEQYF.

V usage is TRBV25-1 and J usage is TRBJ1-5; D is undetermined. CDR1 is MGHDK and CDR2 is SYGVNS in the germline V gene. Trimming removed 3 bases from V and 5 bases from J, with 11 bases in between. The CDR3 runs 14 residues. The CDR3 loop is CASSEKGPYQPQHF. Here the CDR3 DNA reads TGTGCCAGCAGTGAGAAGGGTCCTTATCAGCCCCAGCATTTT.

The rearrangement joins TRBV5-1 to TRBJ2-5, with TRBD1 matching 9 bases. The CDR3 length is 16 residues. V dropped 0 bases and J dropped 5; count of bases not matched to a gene: 8. CDR1 SGHRS and CDR2 YFSETQ come from the germline V gene. The CDR3: CASSLATGGGGETQYF. The CDR3 DNA is TGCGCCAGCAGCTTGGCAACAGGGGGCGGAGGGGAGACCCAGTACTTC.

CDR3: CASSWTSFEQFF. The DNA of the CDR3 is TGTGCCAGCAGTTGGACCAGCTTTGAGCAGTTCTTC. The chain carries TRBV11-2 and TRBJ2-1; the D is unclear. This CDR3 contains 12 residues. CDR1 SGHAT and CDR2 FQNNGV come from the germline V gene. Trimming shortened V by 6 bases and J by 9 bases, and 12 bases separated the two germline ends.

Of note for this clone: Other DNA sequences in the same sample also yield this CDR3. The V and J genes are TRBV6-6 and TRBJ2-3; D is unresolved. The V gene's germline CDR1 is MNHNY and CDR2 SVGAGI (reference sequence). Trimming cost V 4 bases and J 2 bases, with 4 bases left between them. This CDR3 region has 12 residues. CDR3 DNA sequence: TGTGCCAGCAGTTCCTCCACAGATACGCAGTATTTT. It specifies CASSSSTDTQYF.

The chain joins TRBV9 to TRBJ2-2, with D possibly being TRBD2 (6 bases). Germline V CDR1 and CDR2: SGDLS, YYNGEE. V lost 1 base and J lost 5, with 15 bases in between. This CDR3 spans 16 amino acids. CDR3 coding DNA: TGTGCCAGCAGCGTACCCTCTACTAGCCTAACCGGGGAGCTGTTTTTT. Protein product: CASSVPSTSLTGELFF.

The chain links TRBV30 to TRBJ2-1; 8 nucleotides align to TRBD1. There are 15 residues in the CDR3. Germline V gene sequence: CDR1 GTSNPN, CDR2 SVGIG (reference sequence). With 4 bases clipped from V and 5 bases from J, the junction kept 10 bases outside the gene matches. The CDR3 spells CAWMVGDRYDNEQFF. The CDR3 bases are TGTGCCTGGATGGTGGGGGACAGGTACGACAATGAGCAGTTCTTC.

V is TRBV28 and J is TRBJ1-4; possible D gene TRBD1, 5 bases. Trimming left V 3 bases short and J 8 bases short, with 19 bases between. CDR1 MDHEN and CDR2 SYDVKM come from the germline V gene. This CDR3 is 16 amino acids long. The CDR3 here is CASSLMAVGAREKLFF. In DNA, the CDR3 is TGTGCCAGCAGTTTGATGGCAGTTGGGGCCAGGGAAAAACTGTTTTTT.

The chain couples TRBV9 to TRBJ2-2; D ambiguous. Between the trimmed V and J ends, which lost 4 bases and 3 bases, there was a span of 16 bases. This CDR3 is 16 amino acids long. Germline lookup yields CDR1 SGDLS and CDR2 YYNGEE. The CDR3 here is CASSPPDQAYTGELFF. CDR3 DNA sequence: TGTGCCAGCAGCCCCCCGGACCAAGCGTACACCGGGGAGCTGTTTTTT.

The chain combines TRBV27 with TRBJ2-7, with D uncertain. Germline V gives CDR1 MNHEY, CDR2 SMNVEV (reference sequence). V lost 6 bases to trimming and J lost 3 bases, with 9 bases between them. This CDR3 has 12 residues. The CDR3 DNA follows: TGTGCCAGCAGCGACCAGTTCTACGAGCAGTACTTC. This codes for CASSDQFYEQYF.